This TCR beta chain was sequenced for a study of CD8+CD57+ T cells in acquired aplastic anemia. Study overall: When averaged, DNA from sorted CD4+ and CD8+ cells came to around 3.1 ug.

This CDR3 comprises 14 residues. The ends were cut back, 4 bases at V and 2 bases at J, with 6 bases in the middle. Genomic DNA served as template for TCR beta VDJ and CDR3 profiling. TCRdb re-analysed the reads in MiXCR, keeping a single row per CDR3 protein. Of around 250,000 distinct CDR3 sequences listed, around 60% were seen once; the top ten hold 6.5% to 10%. The receptor's source is a human donor with severe aplastic anemia or a healthy control (not recorded which). The sequencing input was sorted CD4+, CD8+, or CD8+CD57+ T cells (not recorded which) from PBMCs. V gene TRBV12-3 or TRBV12-4 combines with J gene TRBJ2-6, with D possibly matching TRBD2 (6 bases). The CDR3 nucleotides read TGTGCCAGCAGTTCGGGGGCTGGGGCCAACGTCCTGACTTTC. Translated: CASSSGAGANVLTF.